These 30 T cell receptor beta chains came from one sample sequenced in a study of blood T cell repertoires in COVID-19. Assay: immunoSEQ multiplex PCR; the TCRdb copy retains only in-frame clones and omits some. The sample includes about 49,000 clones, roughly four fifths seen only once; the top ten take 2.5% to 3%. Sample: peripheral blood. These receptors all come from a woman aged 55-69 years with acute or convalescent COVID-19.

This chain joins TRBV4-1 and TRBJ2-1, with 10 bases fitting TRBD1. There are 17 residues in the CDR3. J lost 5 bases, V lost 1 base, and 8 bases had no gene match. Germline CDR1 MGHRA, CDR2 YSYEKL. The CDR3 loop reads CASSQGMFGTGDNEQFF. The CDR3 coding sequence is TGCGCCAGCAGCCAAGGGATGTTCGGGACAGGGGACAATGAGCAGTTCTTC.

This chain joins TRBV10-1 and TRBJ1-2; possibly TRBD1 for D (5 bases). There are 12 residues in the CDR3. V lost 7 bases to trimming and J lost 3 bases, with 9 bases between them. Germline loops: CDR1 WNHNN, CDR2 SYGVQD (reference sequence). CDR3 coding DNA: TGCGCCAGCATGAGACAGTACTATGGCTACACCTTC. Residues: CASMRQYYGYTF.

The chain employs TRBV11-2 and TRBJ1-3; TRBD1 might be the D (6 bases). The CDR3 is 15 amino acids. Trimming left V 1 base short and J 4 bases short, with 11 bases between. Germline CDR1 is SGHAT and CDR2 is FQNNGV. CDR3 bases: TGTGCCAGCAGCTTAGTTAGCAGGGGAGGAAACACCATATATTTT. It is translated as CASSLVSRGGNTIYF.

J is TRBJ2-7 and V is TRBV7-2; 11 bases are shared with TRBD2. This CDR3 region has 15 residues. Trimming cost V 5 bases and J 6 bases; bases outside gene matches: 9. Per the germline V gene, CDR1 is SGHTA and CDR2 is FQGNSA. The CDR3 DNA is TGTGCCAGCAGCATCGGGACTAGCGGACTACTCGAGCAGTACTTC. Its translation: CASSIGTSGLLEQYF.

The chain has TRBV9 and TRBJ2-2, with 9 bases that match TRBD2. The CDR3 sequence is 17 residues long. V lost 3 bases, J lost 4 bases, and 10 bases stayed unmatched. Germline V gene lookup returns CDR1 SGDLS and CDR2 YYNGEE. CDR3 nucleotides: TGTGCCAGCAGCGGTAGCGGGGGCCCGAGGGTCACCGGGGAGCTGTTTTTT. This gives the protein CASSGSGGPRVTGELFF.

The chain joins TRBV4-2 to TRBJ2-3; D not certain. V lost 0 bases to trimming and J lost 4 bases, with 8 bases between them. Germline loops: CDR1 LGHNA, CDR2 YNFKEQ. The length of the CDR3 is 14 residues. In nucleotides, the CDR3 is TGTGCCAGCAGCCAAGATTACGCGCCAGATACGCAGTATTTT. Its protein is CASSQDYAPDTQYF.

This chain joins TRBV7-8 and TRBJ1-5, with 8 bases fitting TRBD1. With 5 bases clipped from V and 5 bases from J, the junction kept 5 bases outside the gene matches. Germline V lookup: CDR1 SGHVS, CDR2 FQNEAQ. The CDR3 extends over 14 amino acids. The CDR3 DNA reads TGTGCCAGCAGCCGTGACAGGGGTGATCAGCCCCAGCATTTT. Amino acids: CASSRDRGDQPQHF.

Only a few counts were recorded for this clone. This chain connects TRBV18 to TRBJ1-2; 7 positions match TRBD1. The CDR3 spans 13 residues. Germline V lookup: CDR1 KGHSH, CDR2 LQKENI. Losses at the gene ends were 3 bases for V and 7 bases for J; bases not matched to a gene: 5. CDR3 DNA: TGTGCCAGCTCACCCGACAGGGCGGGTGGCTACACCTTC. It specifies CASSPDRAGGYTF. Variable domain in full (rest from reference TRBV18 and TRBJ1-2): NAGVMQNPRHLVRRRGQEARLRCSPMKGHSHVYWYRQLPEEGLKFMVYLQKENIIDESGMPKERFSAEFPKEGPSILRIQQVVRGDSAAYFCASSPDRAGGYTFGSGTRLTVV.

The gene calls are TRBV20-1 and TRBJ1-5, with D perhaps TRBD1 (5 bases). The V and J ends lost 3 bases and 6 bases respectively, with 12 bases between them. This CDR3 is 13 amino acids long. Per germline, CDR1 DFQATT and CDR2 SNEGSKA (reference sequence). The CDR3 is CSASVSGVQPQHF. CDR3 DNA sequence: TGCAGTGCTAGTGTATCGGGGGTTCAGCCCCAGCATTTT.

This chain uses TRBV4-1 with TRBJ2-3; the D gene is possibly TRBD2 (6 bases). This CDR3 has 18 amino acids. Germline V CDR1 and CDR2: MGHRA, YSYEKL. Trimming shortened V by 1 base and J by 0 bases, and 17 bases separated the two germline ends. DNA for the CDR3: TGCGCCAGCAGCCAAGGACCGGCTACGGGAGCTAGCACAGATACGCAGTATTTT. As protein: CASSQGPATGASTDTQYF.

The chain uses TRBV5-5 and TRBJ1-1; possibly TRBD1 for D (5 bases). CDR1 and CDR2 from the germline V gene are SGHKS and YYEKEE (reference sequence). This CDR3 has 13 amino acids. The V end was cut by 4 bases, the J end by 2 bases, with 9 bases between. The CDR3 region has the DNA TGTGCCAGCAGCCCACAGGTTAACACTGAAGCTTTCTTT. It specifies CASSPQVNTEAFF. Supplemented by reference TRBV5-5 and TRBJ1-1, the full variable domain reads DAGVTQSPTHLIKTRGQQVTLRCSPISGHKSVSWYQQVLGQGPQFIFQYYEKEERGRGNFPDRFSARQFPNYSSELNVNALLLGDSALYLCASSPQVNTEAFFGQGTRLTVV.

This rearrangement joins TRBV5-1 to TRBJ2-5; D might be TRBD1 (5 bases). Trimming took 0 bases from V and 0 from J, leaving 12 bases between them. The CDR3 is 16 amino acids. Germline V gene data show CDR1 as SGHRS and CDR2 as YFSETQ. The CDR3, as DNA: TGCGCCAGCAGCTTGGGACAGAAGAATTACCAAGAGACCCAGTACTTC. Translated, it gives CASSLGQKNYQETQYF.

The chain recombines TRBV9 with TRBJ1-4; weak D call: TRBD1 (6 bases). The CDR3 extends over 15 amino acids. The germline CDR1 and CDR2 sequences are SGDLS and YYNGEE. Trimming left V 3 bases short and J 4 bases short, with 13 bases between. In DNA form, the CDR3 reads TGTGCCAGCAGCGGCACAGGGTCTCGTAATGAAAAACTGTTTTTT. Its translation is CASSGTGSRNEKLFF. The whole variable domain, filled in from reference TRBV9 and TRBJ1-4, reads DSGVTQTPKHLITATGQRVTLRCSPRSGDLSVYWYQQSLDQGLQFLIQYYNGEERAKGNILERFSAQQFPDLHSELNLSSLELGDSALYFCASSGTGSRNEKLFFGSGTQLSVL.

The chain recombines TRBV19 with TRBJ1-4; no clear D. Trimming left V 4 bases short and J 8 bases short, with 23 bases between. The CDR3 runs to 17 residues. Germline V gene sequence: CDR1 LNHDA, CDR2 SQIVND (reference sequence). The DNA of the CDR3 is TGTGCCAGTAGTAAACAAATATCAGGAATCATGGCAGAAAAACTGTTTTTT. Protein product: CASSKQISGIMAEKLFF.

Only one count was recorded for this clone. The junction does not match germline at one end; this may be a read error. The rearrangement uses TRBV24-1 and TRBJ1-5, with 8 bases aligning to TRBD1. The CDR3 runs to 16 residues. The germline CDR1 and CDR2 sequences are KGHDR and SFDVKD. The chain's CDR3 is CATSDSPDRVKQPQHF. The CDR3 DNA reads TGTGCCACCAGCGATTCACCGGACAGGGTCAAACAGCCCCAGCATTTT.

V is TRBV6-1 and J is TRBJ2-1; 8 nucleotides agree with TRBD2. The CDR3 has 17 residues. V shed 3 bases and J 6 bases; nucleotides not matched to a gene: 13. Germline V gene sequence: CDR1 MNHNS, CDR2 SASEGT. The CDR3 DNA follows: TGTGCCAGCAGTGATCAGGGCCTGGGGACTAGAGGCAATGAGCAGTTCTTC. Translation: CASSDQGLGTRGNEQFF.

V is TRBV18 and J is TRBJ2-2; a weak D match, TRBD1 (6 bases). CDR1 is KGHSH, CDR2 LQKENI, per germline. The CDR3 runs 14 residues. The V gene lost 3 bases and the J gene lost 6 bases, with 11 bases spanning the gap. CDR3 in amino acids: CASSPFPGAGELFF. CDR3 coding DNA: TGTGCCAGCTCACCTTTTCCAGGGGCCGGGGAGCTGTTTTTT. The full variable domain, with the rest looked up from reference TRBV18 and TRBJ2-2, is NAGVMQNPRHLVRRRGQEARLRCSPMKGHSHVYWYRQLPEEGLKFMVYLQKENIIDESGMPKERFSAEFPKEGPSILRIQQVVRGDSAAYFCASSPFPGAGELFFGEGSRLTVL.

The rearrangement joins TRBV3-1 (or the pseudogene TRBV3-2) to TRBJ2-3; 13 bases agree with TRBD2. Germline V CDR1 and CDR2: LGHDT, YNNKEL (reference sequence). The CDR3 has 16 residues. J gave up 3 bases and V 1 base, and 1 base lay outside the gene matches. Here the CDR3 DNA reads TGTGCCAGCAGCCAAGGGACTAGCGGGAGTACAGATACGCAGTATTTT. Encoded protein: CASSQGTSGSTDTQYF.

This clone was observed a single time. The CDR3 loop reads CASSSGTASTYEQYF. The CDR3 DNA follows: TGTGCCAGCAGCTCCGGGACAGCTTCAACCTACGAGCAGTACTTC. The chain uses TRBV7-6 and TRBJ2-7; 7 positions agree with TRBD1. V lost 4 bases, J lost 2 bases, and 8 bases stayed unmatched. In germline, CDR1 is SGHVS, CDR2 FNYEAQ. The CDR3 consists of 15 residues.

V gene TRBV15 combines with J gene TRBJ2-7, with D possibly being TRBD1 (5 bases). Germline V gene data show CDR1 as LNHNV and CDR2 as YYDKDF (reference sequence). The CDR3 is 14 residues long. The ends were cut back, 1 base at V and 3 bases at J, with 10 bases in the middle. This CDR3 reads CATSRARTRYEQYF. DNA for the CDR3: TGTGCCACCAGCAGAGCTAGGACACGCTACGAGCAGTACTTC.

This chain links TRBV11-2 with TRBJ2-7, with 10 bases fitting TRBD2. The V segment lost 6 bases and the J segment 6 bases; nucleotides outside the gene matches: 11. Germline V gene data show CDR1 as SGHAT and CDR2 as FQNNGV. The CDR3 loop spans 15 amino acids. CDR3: CASRDPSGSLGEQYF. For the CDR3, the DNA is TGTGCCAGCAGGGACCCTAGCGGGAGTTTGGGCGAGCAGTACTTC.

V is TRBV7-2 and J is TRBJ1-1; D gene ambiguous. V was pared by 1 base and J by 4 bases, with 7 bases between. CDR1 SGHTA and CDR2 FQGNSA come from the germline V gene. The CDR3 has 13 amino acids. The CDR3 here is CASSLERGTEAFF. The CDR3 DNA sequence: TGTGCCAGCAGCTTAGAACGCGGCACTGAAGCTTTCTTT.

The CDR3 protein is CASSYSGQENSPLHF. DNA for the CDR3: TGTGCCAGCAGCTATTCGGGACAGGAGAATTCACCCCTCCACTTT. This chain connects TRBV3-1 (or the pseudogene TRBV3-2) to TRBJ1-6, with 8 bases fitting TRBD1. Losses at the gene ends were 5 bases for V and 7 bases for J; bases not matched to a gene: 7. The CDR3 runs 15 residues. Germline CDR1 and CDR2: LGHDT and YNNKEL (reference sequence).

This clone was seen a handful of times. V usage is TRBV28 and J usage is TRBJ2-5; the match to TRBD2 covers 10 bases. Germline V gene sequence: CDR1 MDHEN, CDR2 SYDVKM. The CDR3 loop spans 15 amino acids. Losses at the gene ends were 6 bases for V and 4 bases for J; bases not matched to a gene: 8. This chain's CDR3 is CASSRAGGPGETQYF. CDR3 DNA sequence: TGTGCCAGCAGCCGAGCGGGGGGGCCAGGAGAGACCCAGTACTTC.

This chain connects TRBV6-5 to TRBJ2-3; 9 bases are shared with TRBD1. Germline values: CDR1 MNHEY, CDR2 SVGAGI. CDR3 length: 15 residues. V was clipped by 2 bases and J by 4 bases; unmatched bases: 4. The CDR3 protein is CASSYDRGEADTQYF. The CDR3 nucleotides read TGTGCCAGCAGTTACGACAGGGGGGAAGCAGATACGCAGTATTTT.

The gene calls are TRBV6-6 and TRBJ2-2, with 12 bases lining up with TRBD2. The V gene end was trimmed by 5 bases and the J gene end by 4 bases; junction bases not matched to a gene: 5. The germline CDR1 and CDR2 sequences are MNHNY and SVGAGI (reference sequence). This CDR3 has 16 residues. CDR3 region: CASSRLAGVSTGELFF. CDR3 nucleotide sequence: TGTGCCAGCAGTCGACTAGCGGGAGTGTCCACCGGGGAGCTGTTTTTT.

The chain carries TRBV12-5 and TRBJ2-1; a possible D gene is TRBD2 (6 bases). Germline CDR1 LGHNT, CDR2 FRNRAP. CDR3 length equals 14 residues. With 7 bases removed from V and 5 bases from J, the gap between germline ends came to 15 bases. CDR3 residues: CASDPGETHNEQFF. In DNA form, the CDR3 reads TGTGCTAGTGACCCGGGGGAGACTCACAATGAGCAGTTCTTC.

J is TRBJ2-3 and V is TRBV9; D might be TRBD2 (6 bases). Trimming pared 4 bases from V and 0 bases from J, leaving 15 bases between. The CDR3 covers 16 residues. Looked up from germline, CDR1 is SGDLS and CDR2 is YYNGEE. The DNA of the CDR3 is TGTGCCAGCAGCTGGTCTTCGGGAGCAAGCACAGATACGCAGTATTTT. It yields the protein CASSWSSGASTDTQYF.

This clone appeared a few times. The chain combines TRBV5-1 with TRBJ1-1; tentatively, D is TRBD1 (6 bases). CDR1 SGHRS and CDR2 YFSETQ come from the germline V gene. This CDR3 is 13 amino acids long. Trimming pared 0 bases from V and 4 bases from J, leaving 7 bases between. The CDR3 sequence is CASSLEQGTEAFF. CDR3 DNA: TGCGCCAGCAGCTTGGAACAGGGCACTGAAGCTTTCTTT.

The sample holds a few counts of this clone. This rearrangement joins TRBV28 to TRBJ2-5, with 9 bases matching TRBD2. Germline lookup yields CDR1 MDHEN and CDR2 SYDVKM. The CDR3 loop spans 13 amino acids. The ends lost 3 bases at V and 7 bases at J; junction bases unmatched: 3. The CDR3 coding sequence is TGTGCCAGCAGTTTGCGGGAGGGGGGGACCCAGTACTTC. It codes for CASSLREGGTQYF.